Reported below is one T cell receptor beta chain. Sequencing was performed with immunoSEQ multiplex PCR; in TCRdb, only in-frame clones are kept and a portion is missing. Of 200,000 to 300,000 clones listed, roughly 80% are singletons. Trimming shortened V by 4 bases and J by 0 bases, and 7 bases separated the two germline ends. This CDR3 spans 14 amino acids. Germline CDR1 MGHDK, CDR2 SYGVNS. This sample is part of a study of blood T cell repertoires in COVID-19. This clonotype originated in a woman aged 80 or over with acute or convalescent COVID-19. V and J are TRBV25-1 and TRBJ1-3; TRBD1 might be the D (5 bases). The sequencing sample was made of peripheral blood. The CDR3 protein is CASSAGYSGNTIYF. The CDR3 DNA sequence: TGTGCCAGCAGTGCAGGGTACTCTGGAAACACCATATATTTT.